The 21 T cell receptor beta chains listed next were all sequenced from one sample in a study of T cell changes during pregnancy in multiple sclerosis (dated by TCRdb to between 2018 and 2021). Receptors were amplified or captured by the immunoSEQ multiplex PCR assay. TCRdb stores this immuneACCESS table with in-frame sequences only. Part of the clones is absent; in the studies checked, under half of the shortfall reflects unresolved V genes, and no reason is known for the rest. The sample table holds about 31,000 clones, of which roughly 89% were seen once. The ten largest clones represent about 7.5% of the sample. The material was CD8+ T cells from peripheral blood mononuclear cells, obtained before pregnancy. The source is a female donor with multiple sclerosis, enrolled in a pregnancy study.

This clone was seen only a few times. V gene TRBV4-3 combines with J gene TRBJ1-1; 8 nucleotides align to TRBD1. Trimming took 3 bases from V and 6 from J; bases not matched to a gene: 12. The CDR3 loop spans 16 amino acids. In germline, CDR1 is LGHNA, CDR2 YSLEER. The CDR3 nucleotides are TGCGCCAGCAGCCACACTCTTTCGGCAGGGGGCTCTGAAGCTTTCTTT. Translation gives CASSHTLSAGGSEAFF.

The chain is built from TRBV5-5 and TRBJ2-7; the match to TRBD2 covers 9 bases. The CDR3 consists of 15 residues. V was pared by 1 base and J by 3 bases, with 5 bases of the junction left unmatched. In germline, CDR1 is SGHKS, CDR2 YYEKEE (reference sequence). The CDR3 reads CASSLLRGGIYEQYF. CDR3 nucleotides: TGTGCCAGCAGCTTGTTGCGGGGGGGCATCTACGAGCAGTACTTC.

The chain has TRBV9 and TRBJ2-3; perhaps TRBD2 as D (6 bases). Trimming took 0 bases from V and 0 from J, leaving 8 bases between them. The CDR3 spans 15 residues. From germline, CDR1 is SGDLS and CDR2 YYNGEE. CDR3 loop: CASSVGGGSTDTQYF. The CDR3, as DNA: TGTGCCAGCAGCGTAGGGGGAGGTAGCACAGATACGCAGTATTTT.

The chain joins TRBV28 to TRBJ1-1; 7 bases align to TRBD1. Trimming cost V 2 bases and J 1 base; bases outside gene matches: 1. Germline-derived CDR1 and CDR2 are MDHEN and SYDVKM. This CDR3 has 14 amino acids. This chain's CDR3 is CASSLQGENTEAFF. CDR3 nucleotides: TGTGCCAGCAGTTTACAGGGGGAGAACACTGAAGCTTTCTTT. Drawing the rest from reference TRBV28 and TRBJ1-1, the complete variable domain is DVKVTQSSRYLVKRTGEKVFLECVQDMDHENMFWYRQDPGLGLRLIYFSYDVKMKEKGDIPEGYSVSREKKERFSLILESASTNQTSMYLCASSLQGENTEAFFGQGTRLTVV.

V and J are TRBV6-5 and TRBJ1-1; 7 bases align to TRBD1. The CDR3 is made up of 13 amino acids. Germline values: CDR1 MNHEY, CDR2 SVGAGI. Losses at the gene ends were 5 bases for V and 3 bases for J; bases not matched to a gene: 3. CDR3 protein: CASSLQGYTEAFF. The DNA for the CDR3 is TGTGCCAGCAGTCTACAGGGGTACACTGAAGCTTTCTTT.

The chain has TRBV4-3 and TRBJ2-5; TRBD1 agrees at 7 bases. With 3 bases clipped from V and 0 bases from J, the junction kept 1 base outside the gene matches. CDR1 LGHNA and CDR2 YSLEER come from the germline V gene. The CDR3 extends over 14 amino acids. CDR3 amino acids: CASSQGTDQETQYF. The CDR3 nucleotides read TGCGCCAGCAGCCAGGGGACAGACCAAGAGACCCAGTACTTC.

This clone was found once. The V and J genes are TRBV7-8 and TRBJ1-2; possibly TRBD1 for D (5 bases). This CDR3 is 14 amino acids long. Looked up from germline, CDR1 is SGHVS and CDR2 is FQNEAQ. V was clipped by 0 bases and J by 6 bases, with 11 bases between them. The CDR3 sequence: CASSLAGWGDGYTF. The DNA of the CDR3 is TGTGCCAGCAGCTTAGCCGGTTGGGGGGATGGCTACACCTTC.

J is TRBJ2-1 and V is TRBV5-6, with 7 bases fitting TRBD2. CDR3 length: 17 amino acids. Germline CDR1 reads SGHDT; CDR2 reads YYEEEE. V dropped 1 base and J dropped 11; count of bases not matched to a gene: 18. CDR3 sequence (DNA): TGTGCCAGCAGCTTGTGGGGGGGAAGCGGCTTAGGTTGGCAGCAGTTCTTC. Its translation is CASSLWGGSGLGWQQFF.

This clone was counted once. The chain couples TRBV13 to TRBJ2-7; D is perhaps TRBD2 (7 bases). There are 20 residues in the CDR3. V lost 2 bases and J 2 bases, leaving 28 bases between the germline ends. In germline, CDR1 is PRHDT, CDR2 FYEKMQ (reference sequence). CDR3 loop: CASSLRGGLGRAVYPYEQYF. DNA for the CDR3: TGTGCCAGCAGCTTAAGGGGGGGCTTGGGGAGGGCTGTCTACCCCTACGAGCAGTACTTC. Filled out from reference TRBV13 and TRBJ2-7, the complete variable domain reads AAGVIQSPRHLIKEKRETATLKCYPIPRHDTVYWYQQGPGQDPQFLISFYEKMQSDKGSIPDRFSAQQFSDYHSELNMSSLELGDSALYFCASSLRGGLGRAVYPYEQYFGPGTRLTVT.

The CDR3 bases are TGTGCCAGCAGCCTCATGGGACACCTGACCTTTAAAGAGACCCAGTACTTC. Its protein is CASSLMGHLTFKETQYF. The chain employs TRBV7-3 and TRBJ2-5, with D maybe TRBD1 (6 bases). Trimming removed 5 bases at V and 3 bases at J, with 22 bases between. There are 17 residues in the CDR3. Germline loops: CDR1 SGHTA, CDR2 FQGTGA.

This clone was observed a few times. The chain couples TRBV6-1 to TRBJ1-5; the match to TRBD1 covers 9 bases. Germline trimming cut 11 bases from V and 3 bases from J; bases unmatched to any gene: 5. This CDR3 contains 13 residues. Germline CDR1 is MNHNS and CDR2 is SASEGT. The DNA of the CDR3 is TGTGCCGGGGGACAGGGACTCAATCAGCCCCAGCATTTT. It specifies CAGGQGLNQPQHF.

The chain links TRBV6-5 to TRBJ2-1, with 8 bases matching TRBD2. Germline CDR1 MNHEY, CDR2 SVGAGI. CDR3 length equals 16 residues. With 0 bases clipped from V and 9 bases from J, the junction kept 10 bases outside the gene matches. The CDR3 loop is CASSYSSGLAFTEQFF. CDR3 bases: TGTGCCAGCAGTTACTCGTCCGGACTAGCCTTCACTGAGCAGTTCTTC.

The gene calls are TRBV27 and TRBJ1-1, with D possibly matching TRBD1 (5 bases). Germline V gene lookup returns CDR1 MNHEY and CDR2 SMNVEV (reference sequence). With 11 bases removed from V and 11 bases from J, the gap between germline ends came to 30 bases. This CDR3 comprises 15 residues. CDR3 loop: CASGGGPRSVGGAFF. CDR3 DNA sequence: TGTGCCTCGGGGGGTGGCCCTCGGTCTGTTGGTGGGGCTTTCTTT.

In this sample, this clone turned up once. This rearrangement joins TRBV21-1 to TRBJ2-4; no check of the table's D call, TRBD1, against the DNA was made. TRBV21-1 is a documented pseudogene. This CDR3 has 15 residues. CDR3 sequence reads: CASSKQVIAKNIQYF. The CDR3 DNA follows: TGTGCCAGCAGCAAACAGGTTATAGCCAAAAACATTCAGTACTTC.

This clone has only a few counts. The chain combines TRBV12-5 with TRBJ1-1; D unresolved. The CDR3 has 14 residues. Trimming shortened V by 6 bases and J by 5 bases, and 16 bases separated the two germline ends. Germline V gene lookup returns CDR1 LGHNT and CDR2 FRNRAP. This chain's CDR3 is CASGRGRDRTEAFF. DNA for the CDR3: TGTGCTAGTGGCCGGGGTAGGGATCGAACTGAAGCTTTCTTT.

The chain links TRBV13 to TRBJ1-1; D gene ambiguous. This CDR3 has 13 amino acids. Germline loops: CDR1 PRHDT, CDR2 FYEKMQ (reference sequence). V dropped 2 bases and J dropped 7 bases, with 11 bases sitting between them. The CDR3 loop reads CASSLLAGNEAFF. CDR3 bases: TGTGCCAGCAGCTTACTTGCGGGAAATGAAGCTTTCTTT.

The rearrangement joins TRBV30 to TRBJ2-2; 7 bases are a match to TRBD1. V gave up 4 bases and J gave up 2 bases; unmatched junction bases: 4. The CDR3 contains 14 residues. The germline gives CDR1 GTSNPN, CDR2 SVGIG (reference sequence). DNA for the CDR3: TGTGCCTGGACTACAGGGGTAAACACCGGGGAGCTGTTTTTT. As protein: CAWTTGVNTGELFF.

This chain connects TRBV19 to TRBJ2-7; 11 nucleotides line up with TRBD2. The CDR3 totals 15 residues. The V segment lost 2 bases and the J segment 6 bases; nucleotides outside the gene matches: 6. The V gene's germline CDR1 is LNHDA and CDR2 SQIVND (reference sequence). CDR3 bases: TGTGCCAGTAGTATAATAGCGGGAGGGCTCGGCGAGCAGTACTTC. Translated: CASSIIAGGLGEQYF.

This rearrangement joins TRBV7-3 to TRBJ2-5; 11 nucleotides match TRBD2. CDR1 SGHTA and CDR2 FQGTGA come from the germline V gene. The CDR3 extends over 15 amino acids. The V segment lost 8 bases and the J segment 5 bases; nucleotides outside the gene matches: 10. CDR3 nucleotide sequence: TGTGCCAGCCGTCCTAGCGGGGGGTTGTATGAGACCCAGTACTTC. The encoded protein is CASRPSGGLYETQYF. Supplemented by reference TRBV7-3 and TRBJ2-5, the full variable domain reads GAGVSQTPSNKVTEKGKYVELRCDPISGHTALYWYRQSLGQGPEFLIYFQGTGAADDSGLPNDRFFAVRPEGSVSTLKIQRTERGDSAVYLCASRPSGGLYETQYFGPGTRLLVL.

This chain links TRBV28 with TRBJ2-7, with 7 positions matching TRBD1. J was trimmed by 1 base and V by 5 bases; bases with no gene match: 2. The CDR3 runs to 13 residues. Germline-derived CDR1 and CDR2 are MDHEN and SYDVKM. CDR3 in amino acids: CASSLGQSYEQYF. In DNA form, the CDR3 reads TGTGCCAGCAGTCTGGGACAGTCCTACGAGCAGTACTTC.

V gene TRBV6-1 combines with J gene TRBJ1-2; D may be TRBD1 (5 bases). This CDR3 contains 14 residues. The germline V gene encodes CDR1 MNHNS and CDR2 SASEGT. Trimming took 1 base from V and 4 from J, leaving 10 bases between them. The CDR3 DNA follows: TGTGCCAGCAGTGAAGTCACAGGTGCCTATGGCTACACCTTC. Translated, it gives CASSEVTGAYGYTF.